These T cell receptor beta chains were read from a single sample in a study of blood T cells in healthy people across ages. In TCRdb, the 5' RACE reads were re-called with MiXCR into one record per CDR3 protein. The sample holds roughly 800,000 distinct CDR3 sequences, 58% seen once. Sequenced: blood. These receptors were taken from a man younger than 45 in good health. CDR3s include the opening cysteine and the closing phenylalanine or tryptophan. A D gene is named only where the DNA matches it firmly. Rows give clone size only sometimes, using once, few, many, or a class for an expanded clone.

d_gene: -; j_gene: TRBJ1-2; abundance: -; v_gene: TRBV20-1; CDR3nt: TGCAGTGCTAGAGAGGGGGGGTATGGCTACACCTTC; CDR3aa: CSAREGGYGYTF
d_gene: TRBD1; j_gene: TRBJ1-1; abundance: -; v_gene: TRBV6-5; CDR3nt: TGTGCCAGCAGTTTAACCGGGACAGGGAGAACTGAAGCTTTCTTT; CDR3aa: CASSLTGTGRTEAFF
d_gene: -; j_gene: TRBJ2-6; abundance: -; v_gene: TRBV5-1; CDR3nt: TGCGCCAGCAGCTTGATAAGGGGGAGCCCCCCTGGGGCCAACGTCCTGACTTTC; CDR3aa: CASSLIRGSPPGANVLTF
d_gene: -; j_gene: TRBJ2-5; abundance: once; v_gene: TRBV7-9; CDR3nt: TGTGCCAGCAGCTTAGACGCTGACCCCGTCGATTGGGAGACCCAGTACTTC; CDR3aa: CASSLDADPVDWETQYF
d_gene: TRBD2; j_gene: TRBJ2-7; abundance: -; v_gene: TRBV29-1; CDR3nt: TGCAGCGTTATAAGGACGGGGGGCTACGAGCAGTACTTC; CDR3aa: CSVIRTGGYEQYF
d_gene: -; j_gene: TRBJ2-1; abundance: few; v_gene: TRBV20-1; CDR3nt: TGCAGTGCTAGAGATCAGGACAATGAGCAGTTCTTC; CDR3aa: CSARDQDNEQFF
d_gene: -; j_gene: TRBJ2-7; abundance: -; v_gene: TRBV12-3/TRBV12-4; CDR3nt: TGTGCCAGCAGTTCCGGGAAATTTTTATGCGGGCAGTACTTC; CDR3aa: CASSSGKFLCGQYF
d_gene: TRBD2; j_gene: TRBJ2-5; abundance: few; v_gene: TRBV27; CDR3nt: TGTGCCAGCAGTGTCCTAGCGGGAGCAGAGACCCAGTACTTC; CDR3aa: CASSVLAGAETQYF
d_gene: -; j_gene: TRBJ2-3; abundance: -; v_gene: TRBV2; CDR3nt: TGTGCCAGCAGTGAGTCTCCGGGGGCGAATTCAGATACGCAGTATTTT; CDR3aa: CASSESPGANSDTQYF
d_gene: -; j_gene: TRBJ2-4; abundance: -; v_gene: TRBV10-3; CDR3nt: TGTGCCATCAGTGACGGACAGCAAAACATTCAGTACTTC; CDR3aa: CAISDGQQNIQYF
d_gene: TRBD2; j_gene: TRBJ2-1; abundance: -; v_gene: TRBV20-1; CDR3nt: TGCAGTGCTAGAGAGCTTTTTATAGCGGGAGAATTCAATGAGCAGTTCTTC; CDR3aa: CSARELFIAGEFNEQFF
d_gene: TRBD1; j_gene: TRBJ2-2; abundance: -; v_gene: TRBV4-2; CDR3nt: TGTGCCAGCAGCCGGACAGGGGGATTGGGTGGGGAGCTGTTTTTT; CDR3aa: CASSRTGGLGGELFF
d_gene: TRBD2; j_gene: TRBJ2-5; abundance: -; v_gene: TRBV20-1; CDR3nt: TGCAGTGCTAGAGATATGGCTAGCGGGAGGGTCTGGGAGCAGTACTTC; CDR3aa: CSARDMASGRVWEQYF
d_gene: -; j_gene: TRBJ1-4; abundance: few; v_gene: TRBV7-9; CDR3nt: TGTGCCAGCAGCTATGGACGTGCTGAAAAACTGTTTTTT; CDR3aa: CASSYGRAEKLFF
d_gene: TRBD2; j_gene: TRBJ2-3; abundance: -; v_gene: TRBV20-1; CDR3nt: TGCAGTCCCGCGGGACTAGCGGGCACAGATACGCAGTATTTT; CDR3aa: CSPAGLAGTDTQYF
d_gene: -; j_gene: TRBJ2-3; abundance: -; v_gene: TRBV30; CDR3nt: TGTGCCTCCGGAAGGGCGGAGGTCGGTACAGATACGCAGTATTTT; CDR3aa: CASGRAEVGTDTQYF
d_gene: TRBD2; j_gene: TRBJ2-1; abundance: -; v_gene: TRBV5-1; CDR3nt: TGCGCCAGCAGCTCGGACCCGGGACTAGCGGGGGCCAATGAGCAGTTCTTC; CDR3aa: CASSSDPGLAGANEQFF
d_gene: -; j_gene: TRBJ2-1; abundance: -; v_gene: TRBV4-3; CDR3nt: TGCGCCAGCCGCCTATCGGGGGTAGCTAGCTCCTACAATGAGCAGTTCTTC; CDR3aa: CASRLSGVASSYNEQFF
d_gene: TRBD2; j_gene: TRBJ2-1; abundance: -; v_gene: TRBV6-2/TRBV6-3; CDR3nt: TGTGCCAGCAGGAGCGGGAGACTCTACAATGAGCAGTTCTTC; CDR3aa: CASRSGRLYNEQFF
d_gene: -; j_gene: TRBJ1-1; abundance: -; v_gene: TRBV6-5; CDR3nt: TGTGCCAGCAGTTACTCGATCAACGGGGACACTGAAGCTTTCTTT; CDR3aa: CASSYSINGDTEAFF
d_gene: -; j_gene: TRBJ2-1; abundance: -; v_gene: TRBV29-1; CDR3nt: TGCAGCGTCCGGTTTGGAGGCGATGAGCAGTTCTTC; CDR3aa: CSVRFGGDEQFF
d_gene: TRBD1; j_gene: TRBJ2-3; abundance: -; v_gene: TRBV7-2; CDR3nt: TGTGCCAGCAGCTTAGCGTACACAGGGGGCATGAATACGCAGTATTTT; CDR3aa: CASSLAYTGGMNTQYF
d_gene: -; j_gene: TRBJ2-1; abundance: few; v_gene: TRBV3-1; CDR3nt: TGTGCCAGCAGCCAAGATTCCTTTTACAATGAGCAGTTCTTC; CDR3aa: CASSQDSFYNEQFF
d_gene: -; j_gene: TRBJ2-5; abundance: -; v_gene: TRBV5-6; CDR3nt: TGTGCCAGCAGCTCCAACTTCCAAGAGACCCAGTACTTC; CDR3aa: CASSSNFQETQYF
d_gene: TRBD1; j_gene: TRBJ2-5; abundance: few; v_gene: TRBV5-1; CDR3nt: TGCGCCAGCAGCGTTCGGACAGGCGAGACCCAGTACTTC; CDR3aa: CASSVRTGETQYF
d_gene: -; j_gene: TRBJ2-3; abundance: few; v_gene: TRBV6-5; CDR3nt: TGTGCCAGCAGTTACCTCTACGGTTCAGATACGCAGTATTTT; CDR3aa: CASSYLYGSDTQYF
d_gene: -; j_gene: TRBJ1-2; abundance: -; v_gene: TRBV18; CDR3nt: TGTGCCAGCTCAGAACAGGTCAGAGATGGCTACACCTTC; CDR3aa: CASSEQVRDGYTF
d_gene: -; j_gene: TRBJ1-2; abundance: -; v_gene: TRBV11-1; CDR3nt: TGTGCCAGCAGCTTAGAGTCGTACGGGAACGGCTACACCTTC; CDR3aa: CASSLESYGNGYTF
d_gene: -; j_gene: TRBJ2-1; abundance: -; v_gene: TRBV2; CDR3nt: TGTGCCAGCAGTGAAGAGGCCCTAATCTCCTACAATGAGCAGTTCTTC; CDR3aa: CASSEEALISYNEQFF
d_gene: -; j_gene: TRBJ2-5; abundance: -; v_gene: TRBV7-9; CDR3nt: TGTTCCAGCAGTTTACTCGTAGAGACCCAGTACTTC; CDR3aa: CSSSLLVETQYF
d_gene: -; j_gene: TRBJ2-7; abundance: few; v_gene: TRBV6-2/TRBV6-3; CDR3nt: TGTGCCAGCAGTGCATCGGGAATCTACGAGCAGTACTTC; CDR3aa: CASSASGIYEQYF
d_gene: -; j_gene: TRBJ1-3; abundance: few; v_gene: TRBV7-9; CDR3nt: TGTGCCAGCAGCCTGACGTCGCACTCTGGAAACACCATATATTTT; CDR3aa: CASSLTSHSGNTIYF
d_gene: TRBD1; j_gene: TRBJ2-1; abundance: -; v_gene: TRBV7-2; CDR3nt: TGTGCCAGCAGCTTATACGGGACAGCCAATGAGCAGTTCTTC; CDR3aa: CASSLYGTANEQFF
d_gene: -; j_gene: TRBJ2-7; abundance: few; v_gene: TRBV4-2; CDR3nt: TGTGCCAGCAGCCAAGTTGGTAGTGGATCCCCCTACGAGCAGTACTTC; CDR3aa: CASSQVGSGSPYEQYF
d_gene: -; j_gene: TRBJ1-2; abundance: -; v_gene: TRBV6-1; CDR3nt: TGTGCCAGCAGTGGACGGGACGGATCTAACTATGGCTACACCTTC; CDR3aa: CASSGRDGSNYGYTF
d_gene: -; j_gene: TRBJ2-3; abundance: -; v_gene: TRBV18; CDR3nt: TGTGCCAGCTCACCCGGCTCCGGGGATACGCAGTATTTT; CDR3aa: CASSPGSGDTQYF
d_gene: TRBD1; j_gene: TRBJ1-1; abundance: -; v_gene: TRBV14; CDR3nt: TGTGCCAGCAGCCCCTGGACAGGTTCGGACACTGAAGCTTTCTTT; CDR3aa: CASSPWTGSDTEAFF
d_gene: -; j_gene: TRBJ2-1; abundance: -; v_gene: TRBV20-1; CDR3nt: TGCAGTGCCCTGGACAGCTACAATGGTGAGCAGTTCTTC; CDR3aa: CSALDSYNGEQFF
d_gene: -; j_gene: TRBJ2-7; abundance: -; v_gene: TRBV20-1; CDR3nt: TGCAGCCTGAAGGAGGCGGGACCCTACGAGCAGTACTTC; CDR3aa: CSLKEAGPYEQYF
d_gene: -; j_gene: TRBJ2-1; abundance: -; v_gene: TRBV5-5; CDR3nt: TGTGCCAGCAGCCTAGGGGTGGTCAATGAGCAGTTCTTC; CDR3aa: CASSLGVVNEQFF
d_gene: -; j_gene: TRBJ2-3; abundance: -; v_gene: TRBV2; CDR3nt: TGTGCCAGCAGCTCCGACGAGTCAAGCACAGATACGCAGTATTTT; CDR3aa: CASSSDESSTDTQYF
d_gene: -; j_gene: TRBJ1-1; abundance: -; v_gene: TRBV20-1; CDR3nt: TGCAGTGCCCCAGCACTACTCGGGAACACTGAAGCTTTCTTT; CDR3aa: CSAPALLGNTEAFF
d_gene: -; j_gene: TRBJ2-7; abundance: few; v_gene: TRBV20-1; CDR3nt: TGCAGTGCTCCGGGGGGCCTCTTCTACGAGCAGTACTTC; CDR3aa: CSAPGGLFYEQYF
d_gene: TRBD2; j_gene: TRBJ2-1; abundance: -; v_gene: TRBV29-1; CDR3nt: TGCAGCGTCTTTAGCGGGGAGGGATCCTACAATGAGCAGTTCTTC; CDR3aa: CSVFSGEGSYNEQFF